Below, one T cell receptor (beta chain) is given with its context. The sample comes from a study of PD-L1 blockade in urothelial cancer. Profiling relied on immunoSEQ multiplex PCR, and the TCRdb table lists in-frame clones only, not all of them. This table has fewer than 50,000 clones, nearly 90% appearing once. Germline CDR1 SGHNT, CDR2 YYREEE (reference sequence). The CDR3 covers 16 residues. V lost 4 bases, J lost 6 bases, and 5 bases stayed unmatched. This clonotype originated in a man aged 60 to 75 with urothelial cancer. Sequencing was performed on PBMCs, taken around atezolizumab (anti-PD-L1) treatment. V is TRBV5-4 and J is TRBJ2-1; TRBD2 agrees at 15 bases. CDR3 coding DNA: TGTGCCAGCAGCCGAGAGGGACTAGCGGGGGGCAATGAGCAGTTCTTC. Translating it yields CASSREGLAGGNEQFF. Filled out from reference TRBV5-4 and TRBJ2-1, the complete variable domain reads ETGVTQSPTHLIKTRGQQVTLRCSSQSGHNTVSWYQQALGQGPQFIFQYYREEENGRGNFPPRFSGLQFPNYSSELNVNALELDDSALYLCASSREGLAGGNEQFFGPGTRLTVL.